These T cell receptor beta chains were read from a single sample in a study of blood T cell repertoires in COVID-19. Assay used: immunoSEQ multiplex PCR; TCRdb lists only in-frame clones, some missing. The table records roughly 380,000 clones, about nine tenths of them present only once. Sequencing was carried out using PBMCs or T cells enriched from blood (not recorded which). The receptors were gathered from a woman under 40 who had been exposed to COVID-19. Both conserved end residues are part of each CDR3. The D gene is left open where the match is weak. Clone size is shown for a subset of rows, as once, few, many or a class of expanded clone.

v_call	d_call	clone_size	j_call	cdr3_nt	cdr3_aa
TRBV28	TRBD1	NA	TRBJ2-7	TGTGCCAGCAGTTCGACAGGGAGCTCCTACGAGCAGTACTTC	CASSSTGSSYEQYF
TRBV29-1	NA	NA	TRBJ2-1	TGCAGCGCCGAGCGTTCCTACAATGAGCAGTTCTTC	CSAERSYNEQFF
TRBV18	TRBD1	NA	TRBJ1-2	TGTGCCAGCTCACCACCAGTGACAGGGGCCTTCTTCTATGGCTACACCTTC	CASSPPVTGAFFYGYTF
TRBV3-1/TRBV3-2	NA	NA	TRBJ2-3	TGTGCCAGCAGCCAACAAGATACGCAGTATTTT	CASSQQDTQYF
TRBV7-2	TRBD2	NA	TRBJ2-7	TGTGCCAGCAGCCTCGTAGCGGGGTCTTACGAGCAGTACTTC	CASSLVAGSYEQYF
TRBV11-3	TRBD1	NA	TRBJ2-4	TGTGCCAGCAGCCGACAGGGGGAGTTCGGAAACATTCAGTACTTC	CASSRQGEFGNIQYF
TRBV19	NA	once	TRBJ1-5	TGTGCCAGTAGTATAGAACAGGTCAGACAGCCCCAGCATTTT	CASSIEQVRQPQHF
TRBV5-1	NA	NA	TRBJ2-5	TGCGCCAGCAGCTTGGCCGCGCGTGCAGAGACCCAGTACTTC	CASSLAARAETQYF
TRBV21-1	NA	NA	TRBJ2-7	TGTGCCAGCAGCTACCCGGGACAGGGGCCCTACGAGCAGTACTTC	CASSYPGQGPYEQYF
TRBV15	TRBD1	NA	TRBJ1-2	TGTGCCACCAGCAGAACCGGGACAGGGGTAGGATCTGGCTACACCTTC	CATSRTGTGVGSGYTF
TRBV28	NA	NA	TRBJ1-2	TGTGCCAGCAGTTTGGGAGGAATCTATGGCTACACCTTC	CASSLGGIYGYTF
TRBV27	TRBD2	NA	TRBJ2-1	TGTGCCAGCAGTTTAGTCCTAGCGGGGAGTGAGCAGTTCTTC	CASSLVLAGSEQFF
TRBV7-7	TRBD1	NA	TRBJ2-1	TGTGCTAGCAGCCCCTGGGACAGGCTCTACAATGAGCAGTTCTTC	CASSPWDRLYNEQFF
TRBV10-3	NA	NA	TRBJ2-2	TGTGCCATCAGTGTTAAAGCGGCCCGGGGCGGGGAGCTGTTTTTT	CAISVKAARGGELFF
TRBV19	TRBD2	NA	TRBJ2-5	TGTGCCAGTAGTATGGGAGCGGGGGAGGAGACCCAGTACTTC	CASSMGAGEETQYF
TRBV5-1	NA	NA	TRBJ1-1	TGCGCCAGCAGCTCTCAGGGGCCGGGGAACACTGAAGCTTTCTTT	CASSSQGPGNTEAFF
TRBV25-1	NA	once	TRBJ1-5	TGTGCCAGCAGTGAATTCGGGTTCGCTCAGCCCCAGCATTTT	CASSEFGFAQPQHF
TRBV9	TRBD2	NA	TRBJ2-1	TGTGCCAGCAGCGTAACTAGCGGGAGCTTTAATGAGCAGTTCTTC	CASSVTSGSFNEQFF
TRBV19	NA	NA	TRBJ2-1	TGTGCCAGTAGCTTACAGAGCCAATATAACAATGAGCAGTTCTTC	CASSLQSQYNNEQFF
TRBV3-1/TRBV3-2	NA	NA	TRBJ2-1	TGTGCCAGCAGCCAAGGGCGGAACTCCTACAATGAGCAGTTCTTC	CASSQGRNSYNEQFF
TRBV5-1	NA	NA	TRBJ1-2	TGCGCCAGCAGCTTGGATGGATCCAGGGTGCACTATGGCTACACCTTC	CASSLDGSRVHYGYTF
TRBV19	TRBD1	NA	TRBJ1-1	TGTGCCAGTAGTCGACAGGGGAACACTGAAGCTTTCTTT	CASSRQGNTEAFF
TRBV28	TRBD2	NA	TRBJ2-3	TGTGCCAGCCGGGGACTAGCGGTAGACACAGATACGCAGTATTTT	CASRGLAVDTDTQYF